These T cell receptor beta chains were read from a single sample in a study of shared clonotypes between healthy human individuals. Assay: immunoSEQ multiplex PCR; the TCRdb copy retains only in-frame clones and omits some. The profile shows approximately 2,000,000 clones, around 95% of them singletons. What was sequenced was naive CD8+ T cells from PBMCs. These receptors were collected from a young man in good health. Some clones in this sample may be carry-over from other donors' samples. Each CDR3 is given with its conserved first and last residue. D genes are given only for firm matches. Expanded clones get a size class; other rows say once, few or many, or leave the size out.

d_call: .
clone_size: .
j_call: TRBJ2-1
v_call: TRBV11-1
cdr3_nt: TGTGCCAGCAGCTTGCAACCTCGGATTCCCTTGACGAATGAGCAGTTCTTC
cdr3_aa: CASSLQPRIPLTNEQFF

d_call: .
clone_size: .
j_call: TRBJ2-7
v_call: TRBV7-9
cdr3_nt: TGTGCCAGCAGCCCGGGTCCTTTGGTATGGGCCGTCGGCGAGCAGTACTTC
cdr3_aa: CASSPGPLVWAVGEQYF

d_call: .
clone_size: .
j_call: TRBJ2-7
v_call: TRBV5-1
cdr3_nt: TGCGCCAGCAGCTTCAGGGGAGAGACCTACGAGCAGTACTTC
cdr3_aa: CASSFRGETYEQYF

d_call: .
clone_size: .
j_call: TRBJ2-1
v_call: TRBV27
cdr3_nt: TGTGCCAGCAGAGCCGGTACTAGCCCTTCGATTTTTTACAATGAGCAGTTCTTC
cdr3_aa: CASRAGTSPSIFYNEQFF

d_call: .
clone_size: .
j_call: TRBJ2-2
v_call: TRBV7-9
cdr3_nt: TGTGCCAGCAGCTTAACGGGGAACACCGGGGAGCTGTTTTTT
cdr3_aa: CASSLTGNTGELFF

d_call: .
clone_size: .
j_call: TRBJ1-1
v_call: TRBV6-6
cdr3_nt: TGTGCCAGCAGATCCGGCGAGAACACTGAAGCTTTCTTT
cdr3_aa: CASRSGENTEAFF

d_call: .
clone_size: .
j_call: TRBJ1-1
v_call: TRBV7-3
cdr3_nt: TGTGCCAGCAGCTTAACGGGTTTGACCGTGGCAGGGCATGGGGTGAACACTGAAGCTTTCTTT
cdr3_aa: CASSLTGLTVAGHGVNTEAFF

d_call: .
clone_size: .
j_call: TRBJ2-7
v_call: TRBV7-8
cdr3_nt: TGTGCCAGCAGCTCCCGCGTTCAGGGTGCCCACGAGCAGTACTTC
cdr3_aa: CASSSRVQGAHEQYF

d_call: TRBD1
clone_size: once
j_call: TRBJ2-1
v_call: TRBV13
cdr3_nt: TGTGCCAGCAGCATCCGGGACAGGGGCGTTCCTGAGCAGTTCTTC
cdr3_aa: CASSIRDRGVPEQFF

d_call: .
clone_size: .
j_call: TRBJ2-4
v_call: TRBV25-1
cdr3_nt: TGTGCCAGCAGTGAAGGGCAGGGAAGAGCCAAAAACATTCAGTACTTC
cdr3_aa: CASSEGQGRAKNIQYF

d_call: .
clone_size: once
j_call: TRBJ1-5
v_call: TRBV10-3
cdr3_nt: TGTGCCATCACCGGAGGGGGGAATCAGCCCCAGCATTTT
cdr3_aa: CAITGGGNQPQHF

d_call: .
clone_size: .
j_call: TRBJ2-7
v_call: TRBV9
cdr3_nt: TGTGCCAGCAGCGTAGGGGTGAGTCCGCTCTACGAGCAGTACTTC
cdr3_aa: CASSVGVSPLYEQYF

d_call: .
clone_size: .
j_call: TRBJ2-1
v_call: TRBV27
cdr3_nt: TGTGCCAGCAGTTTAGGGGAAACATCCTACAATGAGCAGTTCTTC
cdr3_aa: CASSLGETSYNEQFF

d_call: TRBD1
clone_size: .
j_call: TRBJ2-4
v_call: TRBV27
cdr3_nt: TGTGCCAGCAGTGTCTCACAGGGGGAGGCCAAAAACATTCAGTACTTC
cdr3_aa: CASSVSQGEAKNIQYF

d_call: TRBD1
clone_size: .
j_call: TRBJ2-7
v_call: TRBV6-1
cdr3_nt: TGTGCCAGCCGGGACAGGCCCTACGAGCAGTACTTC
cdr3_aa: CASRDRPYEQYF

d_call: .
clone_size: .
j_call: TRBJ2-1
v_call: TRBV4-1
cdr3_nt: TGCGCCAGCAGCCAACACTACACGAGCTCCTACAATGAGCAGTTCTTC
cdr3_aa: CASSQHYTSSYNEQFF

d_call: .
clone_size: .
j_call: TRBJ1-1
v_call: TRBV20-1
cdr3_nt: TGCAGTGCTAGGGACAGTGAAGCTTTCTTT
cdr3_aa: CSARDSEAFF

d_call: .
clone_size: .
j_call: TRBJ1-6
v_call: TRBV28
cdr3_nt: TGTGCCAGCAGCCTAAGAGAAGGGTGGAATGGTTCACCCCTCCACTTT
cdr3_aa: CASSLREGWNGSPLHF

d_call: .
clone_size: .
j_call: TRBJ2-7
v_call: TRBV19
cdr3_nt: TGTGCCAGTAGTACGGACGGGGAAGCCTACGAGCAGTACTTC
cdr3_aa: CASSTDGEAYEQYF

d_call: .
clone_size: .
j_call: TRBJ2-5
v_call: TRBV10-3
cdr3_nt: TGTGCCATCAGTGAGGACAGAGTGCTCCAAGAGACCCAGTACTTC
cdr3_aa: CAISEDRVLQETQYF

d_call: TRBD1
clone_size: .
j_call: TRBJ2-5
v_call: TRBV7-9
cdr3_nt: TGTGCCAGCAGCTACTCAAAGGGACAGGGGAAAGAGACCCAGTACTTC
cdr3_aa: CASSYSKGQGKETQYF

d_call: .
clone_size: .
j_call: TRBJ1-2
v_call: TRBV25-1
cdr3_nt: TGTGCCAGCAGTGAATCGGGACAACCTAACTATGGCTACACCTTC
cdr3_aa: CASSESGQPNYGYTF

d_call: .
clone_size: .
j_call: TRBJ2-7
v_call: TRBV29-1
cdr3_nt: TGCAGCGTTGAAAGGGTAGATCGCCCCTCCTACGAGCAGTACTTC
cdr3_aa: CSVERVDRPSYEQYF

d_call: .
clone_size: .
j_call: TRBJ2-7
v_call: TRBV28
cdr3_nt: TGTGCCAGCAGTTTGGCAGGATCCTACGAGCAGTACTTC
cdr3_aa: CASSLAGSYEQYF

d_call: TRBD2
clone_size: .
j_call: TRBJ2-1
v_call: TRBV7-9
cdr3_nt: TGTGCCAGCAGCTTAGGGACTAGCGGGATTGATGAGCAGTTCTTC
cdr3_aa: CASSLGTSGIDEQFF

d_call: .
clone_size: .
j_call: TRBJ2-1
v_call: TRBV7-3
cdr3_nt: TGTGCCAGCAGCTTAAATCCCGACGAAAACAATGAGCAGTTCTTC
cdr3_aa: CASSLNPDENNEQFF

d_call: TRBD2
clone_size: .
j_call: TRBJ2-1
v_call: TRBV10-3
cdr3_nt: TGTGCCATCAGTGAGTCCTGGGAGGGGAACTCCTACAATGAGCAGTTCTTC
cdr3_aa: CAISESWEGNSYNEQFF

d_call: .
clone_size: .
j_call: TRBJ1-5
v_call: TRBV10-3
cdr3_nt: TGTGCCATCAGTGAGTCCTTGACAGGTGGGCGTCAGCCCCAGCATTTT
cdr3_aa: CAISESLTGGRQPQHF

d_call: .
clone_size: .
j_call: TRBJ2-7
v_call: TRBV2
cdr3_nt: TGTGCCAGCAAAACCACTAGCTCCTACGAGCAGTACTTC
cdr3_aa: CASKTTSSYEQYF

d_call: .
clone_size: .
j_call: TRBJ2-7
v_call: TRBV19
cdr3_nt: TGTGCCAGTAGTCTCCGGGGGCTGAGCTACGAGCAGTACTTC
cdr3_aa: CASSLRGLSYEQYF

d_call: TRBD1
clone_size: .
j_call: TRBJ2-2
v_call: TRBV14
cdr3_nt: TGTGCCAGCAGACCAAACAGGGGCGAGGGCACCGGGGAGCTGTTTTTT
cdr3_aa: CASRPNRGEGTGELFF

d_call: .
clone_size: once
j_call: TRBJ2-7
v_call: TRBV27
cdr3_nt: TGTGCCAGCTCCCCGACGGGTAGGTCCTACGAGCAGTACTTC
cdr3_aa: CASSPTGRSYEQYF

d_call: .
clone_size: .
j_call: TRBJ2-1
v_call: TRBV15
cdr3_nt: TGTGCCACCAGCGTGGCCGATCCCGGAAACAATGAGCAGTTCTTC
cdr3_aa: CATSVADPGNNEQFF

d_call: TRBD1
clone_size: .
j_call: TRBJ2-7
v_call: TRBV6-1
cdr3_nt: TGTGCCAGCAGTACCGGGACAGGGCTCTACGAGCAGTACTTC
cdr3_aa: CASSTGTGLYEQYF

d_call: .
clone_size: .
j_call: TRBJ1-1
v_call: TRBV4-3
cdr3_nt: TGCGCCAGCAGCCAAGATATGCGTCTAAAAGGCAGCACTGAAGCTTTCTTT
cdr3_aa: CASSQDMRLKGSTEAFF

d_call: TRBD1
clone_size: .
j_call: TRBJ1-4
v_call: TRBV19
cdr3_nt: TGTGCCAGTCGTCCGGGACAGGGTTCTCTGAAACTGTTTTTT
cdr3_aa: CASRPGQGSLKLFF

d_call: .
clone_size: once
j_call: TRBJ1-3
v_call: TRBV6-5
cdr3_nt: TGTGCCAGCAGTTACTTCAGGGGCTCTGGAAACACCATATATTTT
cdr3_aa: CASSYFRGSGNTIYF

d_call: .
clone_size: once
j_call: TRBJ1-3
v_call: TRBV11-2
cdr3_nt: TGTGCCAGCAGCTTGGCCTGGGCCCCTGGAAACACCATATATTTT
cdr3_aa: CASSLAWAPGNTIYF

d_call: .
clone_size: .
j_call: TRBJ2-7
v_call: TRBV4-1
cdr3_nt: TGCGCCAGCAGCCATCTATTCGGGACGGTCTCCTACGAGCAGTACTTC
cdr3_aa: CASSHLFGTVSYEQYF

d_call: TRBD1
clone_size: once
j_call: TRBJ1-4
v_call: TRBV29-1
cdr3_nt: TGCAGCGTCGCCCTCCGACAGGGCGCAACTAATGAAAAACTGTTTTTT
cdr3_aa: CSVALRQGATNEKLFF

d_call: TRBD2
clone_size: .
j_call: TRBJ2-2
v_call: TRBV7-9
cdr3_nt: TGTGCCAGCAGCTTTATTCTAGCGGTCCCGGGGGAGCTGTTTTTT
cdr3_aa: CASSFILAVPGELFF